A selection of T cell receptor beta chains follows, all from one sample in a study of identical twins. TCRdb recomputed calls from the 5' RACE reads with MiXCR, one row per CDR3 protein. The table has 1.5 million to 2 million distinct CDR3 sequences, around a third seen once. Sequenced input: cord blood. These receptors came from a newborn girl in good health. Each CDR3 is given with its conserved first and last residue. Each record gives: CDR3 length, clone size, V gene, J gene, D gene, CDR3 protein, CDR3 DNA. A D gene is named only where the DNA matches it firmly. Clone size, where shown, is once, few, many, or a class for clones that have expanded.

16	.	TRBV5-1	TRBJ1-2	TRBD1	CASSLAGDSFEYGYTF	TGCGCCAGCAGCTTGGCGGGGGACAGTTTTGAGTATGGCTACACCTTC
15	few	TRBV14	TRBJ2-7	.	CASSRETAQTYEQYF	TGTGCCAGCAGCCGCGAGACAGCCCAAACCTACGAGCAGTACTTC
15	.	TRBV20-1	TRBJ2-7	TRBD2	CSASPGLAPYYEQYF	TGCAGTGCTTCCCCGGGACTAGCCCCTTACTACGAGCAGTACTTC
15	few	TRBV20-1	TRBJ1-2	.	CSARDLWKGNYGYTF	TGCAGTGCTAGAGATTTATGGAAAGGGAACTATGGCTACACCTTC
16	few	TRBV6-6	TRBJ2-7	TRBD2	CASSLGLAGGQYEQYF	TGTGCCAGCAGTTTGGGGCTAGCGGGAGGGCAGTACGAGCAGTACTTC
15	.	TRBV4-1	TRBJ1-4	TRBD1	CASSSRGQPNEKLFF	TGCGCCAGCAGCTCAAGGGGACAGCCTAATGAAAAACTGTTTTTT
14	many	TRBV5-1	TRBJ1-6	.	CASSLGQVNSPLHF	TGCGCCAGCAGCTTGGGACAGGTTAATTCACCCCTCCACTTT
15	.	TRBV28	TRBJ2-1	TRBD2	CASNTGGEGPNEQFF	TGTGCCAGCAATACTGGGGGGGAGGGTCCGAATGAGCAGTTCTTC
12	.	TRBV20-1	TRBJ1-2	.	CSARDRGRGYTF	TGCAGTGCTAGAGATCGGGGGCGCGGCTACACCTTC
13	few	TRBV20-1	TRBJ2-2	.	CSARDGNTGELFF	TGCAGTGCTAGAGATGGAAACACCGGGGAGCTGTTTTTT
13	few	TRBV3-1	TRBJ2-7	.	CASSQAVTYEQYF	TGTGCCAGCAGCCAAGCCGTCACCTACGAGCAGTACTTC
17	few	TRBV5-1	TRBJ2-3	TRBD2	CASSLSLAGERWDTQYF	TGCGCCAGCAGCTTGTCCCTAGCGGGCGAGCGGTGGGATACGCAGTATTTT
12	.	TRBV6-1	TRBJ1-2	.	CASTEIGYGYTF	TGTGCCAGCACAGAAATAGGCTATGGCTACACCTTC
12	.	TRBV4-2	TRBJ2-1	.	CASSHEGGEQFF	TGTGCCAGCAGCCACGAGGGCGGGGAGCAGTTCTTC
15	.	TRBV3-1	TRBJ2-1	TRBD2	CASSQVGLAGNEQFF	TGTGCCAGCAGCCAAGTTGGACTAGCGGGCAATGAGCAGTTCTTC
17	few	TRBV28	TRBJ2-7	TRBD2	CASSLAGKLAGGDEQYF	TGTGCCAGCAGTTTAGCGGGTAAACTAGCGGGAGGAGACGAGCAGTACTTC
15	.	TRBV6-2/TRBV6-3	TRBJ2-7	TRBD1	CASSLGQNPPYEQYF	TGTGCCAGCAGTTTGGGACAGAACCCTCCCTACGAGCAGTACTTC
13	.	TRBV7-2	TRBJ2-3	.	CATLPGLGDTQYF	TGTGCCACCCTACCGGGACTCGGAGATACGCAGTATTTT
12	.	TRBV4-1	TRBJ1-4	.	CASSQDLAQLFF	TGCGCCAGCAGCCAAGATTTAGCCCAACTGTTTTTT
13	few	TRBV29-1	TRBJ2-7	TRBD2	CSVGTSGMYEQYF	TGCAGCGTTGGGACTAGCGGGATGTACGAGCAGTACTTC
14	.	TRBV24-1	TRBJ1-5	.	CATSGPGINQPQHF	TGTGCCACCAGTGGGCCGGGCATCAATCAGCCCCAGCATTTT
13	.	TRBV6-6	TRBJ2-7	TRBD1	CATIDRGGNEQYF	TGTGCCACCATAGACAGGGGAGGCAATGAGCAGTACTTC
13	few	TRBV30	TRBJ2-1	TRBD1	CAWMKDRAGEQFF	TGTGCCTGGATGAAGGACAGGGCCGGTGAGCAGTTCTTC
12	.	TRBV29-1	TRBJ2-7	TRBD1	CSVGTGRYEQYF	TGCAGCGTAGGGACAGGGAGGTACGAGCAGTACTTC
14	few	TRBV20-1	TRBJ2-5	.	CSASLDYNQETQYF	TGCAGTGCTAGTCTAGACTACAACCAAGAGACCCAGTACTTC
17	few	TRBV6-6	TRBJ2-3	.	CASSYPQIAASTDTQYF	TGTGCCAGCAGTTATCCTCAGATAGCGGCTAGCACAGATACGCAGTATTTT
17	few	TRBV27	TRBJ1-2	TRBD1	CASSLRIRDRGNYGYTF	TGTGCCAGCAGTTTACGCATCCGGGACAGGGGAAACTATGGCTACACCTTC